The clone carrying this T cell receptor beta chain was seen ten or more times. Its specificity is not known. CDR1 and CDR2 from the germline V gene are MDHEN and SYDVKM. The CDR3 is 14 residues long. Trimming cost V 7 bases and J 0 bases, with 12 bases left between them. A single record per CDR3 protein comes from TCRdb applying MiXCR to the RT-PCR reads. The profile shows under 850,000 distinct CDR3 sequences, around 18% of them singletons. These data come from a study of response to subunit inactivated influenza vaccine. Study-level findings and limits: That few new T cells are recruited by each seasonal influenza vaccination was the authors' suggestion.

J is TRBJ1-1 and V is TRBV28; no firm D call. This specimen consisted of PBMCs from blood, obtained roughly 5 days after vaccination. The source is a man over 45 who received an inactivated influenza vaccine. The DNA of the CDR3 is TGTGCCAGCACGGCGGAGATTATGAACACTGAAGCTTTCTTT. This codes for CASTAEIMNTEAFF.